This T cell receptor beta chain was recorded in a study of regulatory T cells in long-lasting Graves disease. Study-wide background: Persistence in Graves' disease denoted antithyroid drug use beyond 5 years alongside positive TSH receptor antibodies.

Combining iRepertoire HTBI primers with Arm-PCR of CDR3 regions, the authors built TCR beta libraries. TCRdb analysed the multiplex PCR reads with MiXCR anew, one entry per CDR3 protein. Of hundreds of thousands of distinct CDR3 sequences in the sample, 30% were seen once. The time point denotes: persistent/refractory GD, antithyroid drugs over 5 years with positive TRAb. Following extraction of RNA from PBMCs, that RNA was used to make the TCR library. Sequenced here: peripheral blood mononuclear cells (PBMCs), sampled when the disease was refractory, from a patient treated with antithyroid drugs. The clonotype was recovered from a female donor with Graves disease.

CDR3: CSVDGVIGYGYTF. The CDR3 DNA follows: TGCAGCGTTGACGGGGTTATCGGCTATGGCTACACCTTC. The J gene is TRBJ1-2, the V gene TRBV29-1; no clear D. Germline values: CDR1 SQVTM, CDR2 ANQGSEA. The CDR3 sequence is 13 residues long. V was trimmed by 3 bases and J by 4 bases, leaving 12 bases between them.